The entry below describes one T cell receptor beta chain. V lost 6 bases, J lost 6 bases, and 9 bases stayed unmatched. Germline values: CDR1 MGHDK, CDR2 SYGVNS. This CDR3 contains 14 residues. The source of the sample is a study of blood T cell repertoires in COVID-19. Sequencing was performed with immunoSEQ multiplex PCR; in TCRdb, only in-frame clones are kept and a portion is missing. This table has hundreds of thousands of clones, roughly 84% appearing once. Sequencing used peripheral blood. The chain uses TRBV25-1 and TRBJ2-3; 7 nucleotides line up with TRBD1. This clonotype originated in a man aged 25-45 years with active or convalescent COVID-19. The CDR3 DNA follows: TGTGCCAGCAGCCTCGACAGGGCGCGGGATACGCAGTATTTT. Its protein is CASSLDRARDTQYF.